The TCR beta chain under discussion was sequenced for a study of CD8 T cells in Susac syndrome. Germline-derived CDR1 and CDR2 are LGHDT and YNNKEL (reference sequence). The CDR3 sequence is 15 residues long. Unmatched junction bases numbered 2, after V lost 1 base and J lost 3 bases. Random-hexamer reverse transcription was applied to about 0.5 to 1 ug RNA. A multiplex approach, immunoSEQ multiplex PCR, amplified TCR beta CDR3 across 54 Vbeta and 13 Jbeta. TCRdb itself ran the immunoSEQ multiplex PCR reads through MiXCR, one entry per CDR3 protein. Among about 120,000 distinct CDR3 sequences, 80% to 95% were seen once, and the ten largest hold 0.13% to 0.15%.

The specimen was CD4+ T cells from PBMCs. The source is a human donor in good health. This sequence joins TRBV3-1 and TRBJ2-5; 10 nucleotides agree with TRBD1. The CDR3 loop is CASSQVGQGEETQYF. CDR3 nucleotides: TGTGCCAGCAGCCAAGTTGGACAGGGGGAAGAGACCCAGTACTTC.